A single sample gave rise to the 31 T cell receptor beta chains below, sequenced in a study of cytomegalovirus exposure and HLA in healthy donors. Primers: 60 Vbeta forward and 13 Jbeta reverse. Profiled with immunoSEQ multiplex PCR; TCRdb holds only in-frame clones, not every one. The listing contains about 200,000 clones. The specimen was PBMCs. These receptors all come from a man aged 25-45 years in good health and CMV-seronegative.

This chain uses TRBV11-3 with TRBJ2-7; D gene unclear. Trimming took off 2 bases at V and 1 base at J, with 3 bases between the two ends. The germline gives CDR1 SGHNT, CDR2 YENEEA. CDR3 length: 12 residues. The CDR3 DNA reads TGTGCCAGCAGCTTACAGTCCTACGAGCAGTACTTC. Translation: CASSLQSYEQYF.

V gene TRBV11-2 combines with J gene TRBJ2-1, with 9 nucleotides matching TRBD1. Trimming at V came to 5 bases and at J to 6 bases, leaving 2 bases not matched to a gene. The CDR3 is 13 amino acids. Germline CDR1 reads SGHAT; CDR2 reads FQNNGV. DNA of the CDR3: TGTGCCAGCAGCCGGGACAGGGCCAATGAGCAGTTCTTC. As protein: CASSRDRANEQFF.

The rearrangement links TRBV28 to TRBJ2-7; the D gene is possibly TRBD1 (6 bases). Trimming left V 7 bases short and J 2 bases short, with 21 bases between. The CDR3 is 16 residues long. Germline-derived CDR1 and CDR2 are MDHEN and SYDVKM. The CDR3 is CASTASSGQYPYEQYF. In DNA form, the CDR3 reads TGTGCCAGCACCGCCTCCTCTGGACAGTACCCCTACGAGCAGTACTTC. Looking up the rest from reference TRBV28 and TRBJ2-7 gives the full variable domain: DVKVTQSSRYLVKRTGEKVFLECVQDMDHENMFWYRQDPGLGLRLIYFSYDVKMKEKGDIPEGYSVSREKKERFSLILESASTNQTSMYLCASTASSGQYPYEQYFGPGTRLTVT.

The CDR3 region has the DNA TGTGCCAGCAGTAGGGGACTTTACGACACCGGGGAGCTGTTTTTT. Protein: CASSRGLYDTGELFF. This chain joins TRBV6-4 and TRBJ2-2, with D perhaps matching TRBD2 (6 bases). Germline loops: CDR1 MRHNA, CDR2 SNTAGT. There are 15 residues in the CDR3. The germline V and J ends were trimmed by 5 bases and 3 bases, with 13 bases remaining between them.

The gene calls are TRBV6-5 and TRBJ1-2; D is perhaps TRBD1 (6 bases). This CDR3 contains 13 residues. Trimming stripped 5 bases from V and 5 bases from J, with 12 bases between. Per the germline V gene, CDR1 is MNHEY and CDR2 is SVGAGI. The CDR3 nucleotides read TGTGCCAGCAGTAGTACAGGGCGATATGGCTACACCTTC. Amino acid sequence: CASSSTGRYGYTF.

V and J are TRBV10-1 and TRBJ2-3, with TRBD2 matching over 12 bases. Germline V gene sequence: CDR1 WNHNN, CDR2 SYGVQD (reference sequence). V dropped 8 bases and J dropped 1; count of bases not matched to a gene: 13. The length of the CDR3 is 18 residues. The CDR3 here is CASLRKQRLAGGTDTQYF. The CDR3 DNA reads as TGCGCCAGCCTTCGGAAACAGCGACTAGCGGGGGGCACAGATACGCAGTATTTT.

The chain has TRBV10-3 and TRBJ1-2, with 7 positions matching TRBD1. Germline V gene sequence: CDR1 ENHRY, CDR2 SYGVKD. The CDR3 loop spans 12 amino acids. The trim removed 8 bases at V and 3 bases at J, leaving 3 bases unmatched. The DNA of the CDR3 is TGTGCCATCTTCGGACAGGACTATGGCTACACCTTC. Its protein is CAIFGQDYGYTF.

The chain uses TRBV9 and TRBJ1-5; a weak D match, TRBD1 (6 bases). Germline CDR1 and CDR2: SGDLS and YYNGEE. Trimming took off 3 bases at V and 3 bases at J, with 10 bases between the two ends. The CDR3 runs to 14 residues. CDR3: CASSAGQHNQPQHF. DNA for the CDR3: TGTGCCAGCAGCGCCGGACAGCACAATCAGCCCCAGCATTTT.

The chain uses TRBV28 and TRBJ1-4; D possibly corresponds to TRBD1 (6 bases). The CDR3 runs to 15 residues. Germline V gives CDR1 MDHEN, CDR2 SYDVKM. V lost 0 bases, J lost 3 bases, and 8 bases lay in between. CDR3: CASSLWGAANEKLFF. The CDR3 DNA follows: TGTGCCAGCAGTTTATGGGGGGCGGCTAATGAAAAACTGTTTTTT. The whole variable domain, remainder taken from reference TRBV28 and TRBJ1-4, is DVKVTQSSRYLVKRTGEKVFLECVQDMDHENMFWYRQDPGLGLRLIYFSYDVKMKEKGDIPEGYSVSREKKERFSLILESASTNQTSMYLCASSLWGAANEKLFFGSGTQLSVL.

The chain links TRBV5-6 to TRBJ2-5; a possible D gene is TRBD2 (5 bases). With 0 bases removed from V and 3 bases from J, the gap between germline ends came to 6 bases. The CDR3 sequence is 13 residues long. The V gene's germline CDR1 is SGHDT and CDR2 YYEEEE. Written as DNA, the CDR3 is TGTGCCAGCAGCTTGGCGGGAAAAGAGACCCAGTACTTC. Protein: CASSLAGKETQYF.

J is TRBJ2-2 and V is TRBV30; 7 nucleotides align to TRBD2. The CDR3 sequence is 13 residues long. The V and J ends lost 5 bases and 8 bases, in that order; junction bases with no gene match: 8. Germline CDR1 reads GTSNPN; CDR2 reads SVGIG (reference sequence). In DNA, the CDR3 is TGTGCCTGGGGTTCGTGGCGGGGGGGGGAGCTGTTTTTT. It codes for CAWGSWRGGELFF.

Concerning this clone: Other nucleotide sequences in the sample specify the same CDR3. The chain has TRBV7-9 and TRBJ1-5; TRBD1 matches 11 bases. CDR1 SEHNR and CDR2 FQNEAQ come from the germline V gene (reference sequence). The V gene end was trimmed by 3 bases and the J gene end by 1 base; junction bases not matched to a gene: 11. CDR3 length: 19 residues. The CDR3 reads CASSFSGTGGFRSNQPQHF. CDR3 nucleotide sequence: TGTGCCAGCAGCTTTTCCGGGACAGGGGGATTTAGAAGCAATCAGCCCCAGCATTTT. Full variable domain (missing parts from reference TRBV7-9 and TRBJ1-5): DTGVSQNPRHKITKRGQNVTFRCDPISEHNRLYWYRQTLGQGPEFLTYFQNEAQLEKSRLLSDRFSAERPKGSFSTLEIQRTEQGDSAMYLCASSFSGTGGFRSNQPQHFGDGTRLSIL.

This rearrangement joins TRBV9 to TRBJ1-1; D not resolved. The V end was cut by 3 bases, the J end by 0 bases, with 12 bases between. CDR1 is SGDLS and CDR2 is YYNGEE in the germline V gene. The CDR3 is 15 residues long. CDR3 nucleotides: TGTGCCAGCAGCGCTTCTCATGCGTTGAACACTGAAGCTTTCTTT. Protein: CASSASHALNTEAFF.

The CDR3 DNA is TGCGCCAGCAGCCAAGACGCCCTAGCGGGAGGCCGGTACAATGAGCAGTTCTTC. Protein sequence: CASSQDALAGGRYNEQFF. This sequence joins TRBV4-1 and TRBJ2-1; 11 bases map to TRBD2. The CDR3 extends over 18 amino acids. Trimming cost V 0 bases and J 4 bases; bases outside gene matches: 8. Germline assignment: CDR1 MGHRA and CDR2 YSYEKL.

This chain joins TRBV9 and TRBJ2-4; tentative D call: TRBD2 (7 bases). Deletions cut 5 bases from V and 5 bases from J, with 17 bases between. Germline V gene sequence: CDR1 SGDLS, CDR2 YYNGEE. The CDR3 has 15 residues. CDR3 nucleotides: TGTGCCAGCAGTCCCTTAGGGGGAGGGCAAAACATTCAGTACTTC. This codes for CASSPLGGGQNIQYF.

The chain links TRBV7-2 to TRBJ1-1; no clear D. The CDR3 spans 11 residues. The germline V gene encodes CDR1 SGHTA and CDR2 FQGNSA. Trimming stripped 3 bases from V and 5 bases from J, with 4 bases between. CDR3 bases: TGTGCCAGCAGCTTCAGAACTGAAGCTTTCTTT. Amino acid sequence: CASSFRTEAFF. The variable domain in full, completed from reference TRBV7-2 and TRBJ1-1, reads GAGVSQSPSNKVTEKGKDVELRCDPISGHTALYWYRQSLGQGLEFLIYFQGNSAPDKSGLPSDRFSAERTGGSVSTLTIQRTQQEDSAVYLCASSFRTEAFFGQGTRLTVV.

V is TRBV12-2 and J is TRBJ2-7; TRBD1 reflects the table's D call only, with no check against the DNA. TRBV12-2 is classified as a pseudogene. This CDR3 has 16 amino acids. The CDR3 loop is CASRLPIGQPSYEQYF. In DNA form, the CDR3 reads TGTGCAAGTCGCTTACCGATCGGACAGCCCTCCTACGAGCAGTACTTC.

The rearrangement links TRBV4-2 to TRBJ1-1, with D perhaps matching TRBD1 (6 bases). CDR3 length equals 15 residues. Germline loops: CDR1 LGHNA, CDR2 YNFKEQ. The V end was cut by 0 bases, the J end by 5 bases, with 13 bases between. The CDR3 reads CASSQEQGVHTEAFF. In DNA, the CDR3 is TGTGCCAGCAGCCAAGAACAGGGTGTCCATACTGAAGCTTTCTTT.

The chain combines TRBV19 with TRBJ2-3; 8 bases are shared with TRBD2. This CDR3 has 17 amino acids. Germline CDR1 reads LNHDA; CDR2 reads SQIVND (reference sequence). The V gene end was trimmed by 6 bases and the J gene end by 1 base; junction bases not matched to a gene: 12. DNA for the CDR3: TGTGCCAGTAGGAGCACTAGCGGAACGAGGGGCACAGATACGCAGTATTTT. The encoded protein is CASRSTSGTRGTDTQYF. Using reference TRBV19 and TRBJ2-3 for the parts outside the CDR3, the full variable domain is DGGITQSPKYLFRKEGQNVTLSCEQNLNHDAMYWYRQDPGQGLRLIYYSQIVNDFQKGDIAEGYSVSREKKESFPLTVTSAQKNPTAFYLCASRSTSGTRGTDTQYFGPGTRLTVL.

The CDR3 region is CASSDSGRGSNEQYF. The CDR3 DNA reads as TGTGCCAGCAGTGACTCGGGCAGGGGGAGCAACGAGCAGTACTTC. The chain links TRBV6-4 to TRBJ2-7, with 7 bases matching TRBD1. Per germline, CDR1 MRHNA and CDR2 SNTAGT. The V gene end was trimmed by 0 bases and the J gene end by 5 bases; junction bases not matched to a gene: 7. CDR3 length: 15 residues.

The rearrangement uses TRBV9 and TRBJ2-7; D is ambiguous. V gave up 0 bases and J gave up 2 bases, with 12 bases separating them. CDR3 length: 15 residues. The V gene's germline CDR1 is SGDLS and CDR2 YYNGEE. In DNA, the CDR3 is TGTGCCAGCAGCGTAGCTGGTGGTCAGGCCTACGAGCAGTACTTC. Amino acids: CASSVAGGQAYEQYF.

The chain has TRBV28 and TRBJ1-5, with 7 bases matching TRBD1. Trimming removed 5 bases from V and 6 bases from J; junction bases left unmatched: 10. Per germline, CDR1 MDHEN and CDR2 SYDVKM. The CDR3 is 15 amino acids. CDR3 sequence (DNA): TGTGCCAGCAGTCTGACAGGGATTACAAGTCAGCCCCAGCATTTT. Translating gives CASSLTGITSQPQHF.

The V and J genes are TRBV4-2 and TRBJ1-5, with D hard to call. Germline lookup yields CDR1 LGHNA and CDR2 YNFKEQ. This CDR3 is built from 15 residues. With 3 bases removed from V and 3 bases from J, the gap between germline ends came to 12 bases. The CDR3 protein is CASSHEVTNNQPQHF. The CDR3 bases are TGTGCCAGCAGCCACGAGGTTACGAACAATCAGCCCCAGCATTTT.

V usage is TRBV19 and J usage is TRBJ1-2, with 8 bases aligning to TRBD1. This CDR3 is built from 15 residues. Per germline, CDR1 LNHDA and CDR2 SQIVND (reference sequence). V gave up 5 bases and J gave up 6 bases; unmatched junction bases: 11. The CDR3 protein is CASSLIQGEYDGYTF. The CDR3 DNA is TGTGCCAGTAGTCTTATACAGGGGGAGTACGATGGCTACACCTTC.

V usage is TRBV2 and J usage is TRBJ2-3; 13 bases fit TRBD2. Per germline, CDR1 SNHLY and CDR2 FYNNEI. J was trimmed by 1 base and V by 8 bases; bases with no gene match: 6. The length of the CDR3 is 16 residues. This CDR3 is CASSGTSGVRTDTQYF. CDR3 in DNA: TGTGCCAGCTCCGGGACTAGCGGGGTTCGCACAGATACGCAGTATTTT.

V and J are TRBV29-1 and TRBJ2-1; 9 bases are a match to TRBD2. The CDR3 totals 15 residues. Trimming removed 4 bases from V and 4 bases from J; junction bases left unmatched: 8. The germline CDR1 and CDR2 sequences are SQVTM and ANQGSEA. The CDR3 loop reads CSVGLAGGSYNEQFF. The CDR3 DNA sequence: TGCAGCGTTGGACTGGCGGGAGGGTCTTACAATGAGCAGTTCTTC.

The chain employs TRBV6-1 and TRBJ1-1; D gene uncertain. CDR1 is MNHNS, CDR2 SASEGT, per germline. The CDR3 length is 15 residues. V was pared by 4 bases and J by 3 bases, with 15 bases between. CDR3: CASSVPGNGYTEAFF. As DNA, the CDR3 is TGTGCCAGCAGTGTTCCGGGAAATGGGTACACTGAAGCTTTCTTT.

This chain connects TRBV5-1 to TRBJ1-1, with 12 bases that match TRBD1. V lost 0 bases to trimming and J lost 3 bases; unmatched junction nucleotides: 6. The CDR3 sequence is 17 residues long. CDR1 is SGHRS and CDR2 is YFSETQ in the germline V gene. CDR3 sequence reads: CASSLGDRGRRDTEAFF. The DNA of the CDR3 is TGCGCCAGCAGCTTGGGGGACAGGGGGCGTCGGGACACTGAAGCTTTCTTT.

The chain links TRBV11-3 to TRBJ1-1; TRBD1 is a possible D gene (6 bases). CDR3 size: 13 residues. The germline V and J ends were trimmed by 5 bases and 6 bases, with 13 bases remaining between them. Germline CDR1 SGHNT, CDR2 YENEEA. In DNA form, the CDR3 reads TGTGCCAGCAGCAACGACAGGCTATCTGAAGCTTTCTTT. It codes for CASSNDRLSEAFF.

The genes are TRBV14 and TRBJ2-7, with 8 bases identical to TRBD1. V lost 1 base and J lost 5; bases outside the gene matches: 7. The CDR3 extends over 15 amino acids. Per the germline V gene, CDR1 is SGHDN and CDR2 is FVKESK. The CDR3 loop reads CASSQVDRVLHEQYF. The DNA of the CDR3 is TGTGCCAGCAGCCAAGTGGACAGGGTTCTCCACGAGCAGTACTTC.

The chain recombines TRBV19 with TRBJ2-3; TRBD2 is a possible D gene (6 bases). V dropped 10 bases and J dropped 3 bases, with 17 bases sitting between them. CDR3 length equals 14 residues. In germline, CDR1 is LNHDA, CDR2 SQIVND (reference sequence). As DNA, the CDR3 is TGTGCCACCAGGGACTCGACTGGGACAGATACGCAGTATTTT. Translation: CATRDSTGTDTQYF.